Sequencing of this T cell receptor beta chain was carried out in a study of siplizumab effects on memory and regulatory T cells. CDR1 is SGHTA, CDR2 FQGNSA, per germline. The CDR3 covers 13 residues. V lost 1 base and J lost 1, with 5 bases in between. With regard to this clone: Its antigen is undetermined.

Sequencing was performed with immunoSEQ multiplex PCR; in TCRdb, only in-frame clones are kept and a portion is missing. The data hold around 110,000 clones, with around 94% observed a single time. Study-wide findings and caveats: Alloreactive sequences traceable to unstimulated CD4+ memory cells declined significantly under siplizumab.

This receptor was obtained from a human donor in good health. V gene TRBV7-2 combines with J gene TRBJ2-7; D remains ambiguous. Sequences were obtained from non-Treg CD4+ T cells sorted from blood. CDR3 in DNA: TGTGCCAGCAGCTTAGTGGATTCCTACGAGCAGTACTTC. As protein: CASSLVDSYEQYF.